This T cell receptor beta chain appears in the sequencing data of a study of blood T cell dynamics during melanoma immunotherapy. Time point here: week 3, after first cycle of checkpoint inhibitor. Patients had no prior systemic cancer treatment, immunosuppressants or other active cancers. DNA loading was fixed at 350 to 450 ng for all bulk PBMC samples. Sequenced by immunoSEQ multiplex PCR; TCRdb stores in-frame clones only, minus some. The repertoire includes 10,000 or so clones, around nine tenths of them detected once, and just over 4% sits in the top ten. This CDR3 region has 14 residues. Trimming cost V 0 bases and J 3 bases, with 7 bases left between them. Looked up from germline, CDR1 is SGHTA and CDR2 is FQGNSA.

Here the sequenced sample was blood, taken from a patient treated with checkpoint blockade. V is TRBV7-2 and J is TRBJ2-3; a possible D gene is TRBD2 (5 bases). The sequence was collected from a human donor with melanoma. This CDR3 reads CASSLAPGTDTQYF. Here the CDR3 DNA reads TGTGCCAGCAGCTTAGCGCCGGGGACAGATACGCAGTATTTT.